This paragraph covers one T cell receptor beta chain sequence. The data derive from a study of blood T cell repertoires in COVID-19. Study background: From T cells, B-cell-depleted T cells, or PBMCs came the material, which was cDNA or gDNA.

Germline CDR1 SGHRS, CDR2 YFSETQ. The CDR3 covers 16 residues. V dropped 1 base and J dropped 6; count of bases not matched to a gene: 7. Some clones are missing from TCRdb's copy, which holds only in-frame ones; the method was immunoSEQ multiplex PCR. The repertoire has some 49,000 clones, about four fifths of them found once; the top ten carry 20% to 25%. Seattle patient enrollment occurred during active infection, with longitudinal follow-up thereafter. The receptor was derived from a woman of 80 years or more with COVID-19, enrolled during active disease. The chain recombines TRBV5-1 with TRBJ2-7; 13 bases agree with TRBD2. What was sequenced was peripheral blood. The CDR3 bases are TGCGCCAGCAGCTTGACTACTAGCGGGAGGGCCGGCGAGCAGTACTTC. This gives the protein CASSLTTSGRAGEQYF.